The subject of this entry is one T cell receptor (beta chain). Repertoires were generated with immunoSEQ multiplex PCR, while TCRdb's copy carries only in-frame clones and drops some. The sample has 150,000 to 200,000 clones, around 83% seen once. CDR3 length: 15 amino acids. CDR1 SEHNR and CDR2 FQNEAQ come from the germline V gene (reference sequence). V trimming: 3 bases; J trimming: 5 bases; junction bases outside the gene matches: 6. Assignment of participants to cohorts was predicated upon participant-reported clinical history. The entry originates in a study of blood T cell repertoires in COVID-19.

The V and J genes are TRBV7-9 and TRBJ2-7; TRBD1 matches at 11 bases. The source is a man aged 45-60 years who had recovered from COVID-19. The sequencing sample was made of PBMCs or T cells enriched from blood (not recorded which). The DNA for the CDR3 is TGTGCCAGCAGCTTTGGGACAGGGGGGTCCCACGAGCAGTACTTC. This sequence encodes CASSFGTGGSHEQYF.